This paragraph reports one TCR beta chain. As yet, its antigen is unknown. The authors made the TRB cDNA libraries by 5' RACE using UMI labels. TCRdb reprocessed the 5' RACE reads and stores each CDR3 protein as one record, lacking DNA. Here the sample table reports 130,000 to 150,000 distinct CDR3 sequences. This specimen belongs to a study of CXCR3-negative and CXCR3-positive naive CD8 T cells. This CDR3 is built from 17 residues. Germline V gene sequence: CDR1 SGHVS, CDR2 FNYEAQ. Sorts performed in triplicate captured roughly 320,000 cells each from every CD8+ T cell subset. Points from the study as a whole: Partial loss of CXCR3 expression followed cryopreservation; most assays used fresh PBMCs. Both of the naive subsets showed about the same high diversity, but memory CD8+ cells had much less. CXCR3-expressing naive cells carried TRB CDR3s more hydrophobic than those of CXCR3-negative naive cells.

This TCR came from a human donor in good health. Some clones in this sample may be carry-over from other donors' samples. The chain links TRBV7-6 to TRBJ2-3; the TCRdb D gene call, TRBD2, has no DNA to confirm it. The specimen sequenced was naive CXCR3+ CD8+ T cells from blood. The subset here: CD45RO-CCR7+CD27+CD95- naive CD8+ T cells expressing CXCR3 (TNR3+). This CDR3 reads CASSRLGTNPLTDTQYF.